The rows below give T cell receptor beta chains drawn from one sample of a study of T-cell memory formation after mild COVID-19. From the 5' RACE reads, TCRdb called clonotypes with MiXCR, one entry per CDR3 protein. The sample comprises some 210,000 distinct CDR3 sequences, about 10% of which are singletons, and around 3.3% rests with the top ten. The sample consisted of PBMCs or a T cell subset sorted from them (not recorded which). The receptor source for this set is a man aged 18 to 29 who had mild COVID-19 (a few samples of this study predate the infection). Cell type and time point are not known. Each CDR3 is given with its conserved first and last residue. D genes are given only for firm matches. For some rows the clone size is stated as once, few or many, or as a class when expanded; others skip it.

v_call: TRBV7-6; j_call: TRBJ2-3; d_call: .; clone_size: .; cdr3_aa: CASSPQPSDTQYF; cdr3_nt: TGTGCCAGCAGCCCCCAACCCTCAGATACGCAGTATTTT
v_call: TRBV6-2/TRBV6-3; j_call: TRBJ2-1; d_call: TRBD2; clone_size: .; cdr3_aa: CASTLLAGGINEQFF; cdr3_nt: TGTGCCAGCACCCTACTAGCGGGGGGGATTAATGAGCAGTTCTTC
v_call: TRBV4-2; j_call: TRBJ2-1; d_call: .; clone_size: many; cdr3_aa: CASSYSLMTLPNEQFF; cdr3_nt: TGTGCCAGCAGCTACTCCCTTATGACTCTACCGAATGAGCAGTTCTTC
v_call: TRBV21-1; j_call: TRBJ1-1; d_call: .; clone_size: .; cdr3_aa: CASSPNRGWNTEAFF; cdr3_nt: TGTGCCAGCAGCCCAAACAGGGGGTGGAACACTGAAGCTTTCTTT
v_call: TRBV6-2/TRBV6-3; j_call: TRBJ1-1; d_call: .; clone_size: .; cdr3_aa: CASRTDSLDTEAFF; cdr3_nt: TGTGCCAGCAGAACCGACAGCTTGGACACTGAAGCTTTCTTT
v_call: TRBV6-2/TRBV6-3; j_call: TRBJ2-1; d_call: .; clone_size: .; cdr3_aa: CASSTIYRATEQFF; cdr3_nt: TGTGCCAGCAGTACCATCTACAGGGCCACTGAGCAGTTCTTC
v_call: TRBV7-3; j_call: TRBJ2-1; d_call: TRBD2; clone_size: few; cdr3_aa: CASSPRGLAGYNEQFF; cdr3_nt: TGTGCCAGCAGCCCCCGGGGACTAGCGGGCTACAATGAGCAGTTCTTC
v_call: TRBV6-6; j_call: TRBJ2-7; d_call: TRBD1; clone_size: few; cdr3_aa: CASRPGQGIYEQYF; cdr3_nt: TGTGCCAGCAGGCCGGGACAGGGGATCTACGAGCAGTACTTC
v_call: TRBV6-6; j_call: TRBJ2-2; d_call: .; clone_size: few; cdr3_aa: CASSWQTGELFF; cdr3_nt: TGTGCCAGCAGTTGGCAGACCGGGGAGCTGTTTTTT
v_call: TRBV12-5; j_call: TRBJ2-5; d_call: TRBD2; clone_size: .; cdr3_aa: CASGASGQETQYF; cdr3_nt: TGTGCTAGTGGAGCTAGCGGCCAAGAGACCCAGTACTTC
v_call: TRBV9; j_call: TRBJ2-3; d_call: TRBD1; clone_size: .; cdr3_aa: CASSALTGAPDTQYF; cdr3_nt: TGTGCCAGCAGCGCCCTGACAGGGGCCCCAGATACGCAGTATTTT
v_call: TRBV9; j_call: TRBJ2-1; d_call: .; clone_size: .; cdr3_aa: CASSVGGYYNEQFF; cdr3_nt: TGTGCCAGCAGCGTTGGGGGGTACTACAATGAGCAGTTCTTC
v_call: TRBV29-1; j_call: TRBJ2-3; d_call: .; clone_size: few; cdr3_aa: CSDGTPRGTQYF; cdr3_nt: TGCAGCGATGGGACCCCCCGGGGTACGCAGTATTTT
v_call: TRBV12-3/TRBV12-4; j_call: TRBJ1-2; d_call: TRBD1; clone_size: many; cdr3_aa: CASSQTGGRGYTF; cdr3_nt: TGTGCCAGCAGTCAGACAGGGGGCCGGGGCTACACCTTC
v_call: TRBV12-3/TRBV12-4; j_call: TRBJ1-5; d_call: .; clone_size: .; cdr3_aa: CASTVGTLGNQPQHF; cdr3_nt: TGTGCCAGCACCGTCGGGACCTTGGGCAATCAGCCCCAGCATTTT
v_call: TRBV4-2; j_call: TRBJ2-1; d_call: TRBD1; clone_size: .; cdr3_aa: CASRTGTGPDNEQFF; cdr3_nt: TGTGCCAGCAGGACCGGGACAGGGCCCGACAATGAGCAGTTCTTC
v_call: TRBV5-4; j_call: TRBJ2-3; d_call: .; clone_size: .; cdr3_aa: CASSLVGGAGDTQYF; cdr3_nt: TGTGCCAGCAGCCTGGTGGGGGGGGCAGGAGATACGCAGTATTTT
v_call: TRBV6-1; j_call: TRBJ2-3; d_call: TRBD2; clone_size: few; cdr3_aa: CATRIGGGTDTQYF; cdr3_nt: TGTGCCACCCGTATCGGGGGGGGCACAGATACGCAGTATTTT
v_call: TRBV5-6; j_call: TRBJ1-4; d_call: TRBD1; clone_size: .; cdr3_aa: CASSSRPRDSNEKLFF; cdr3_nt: TGTGCCAGCAGCTCCAGACCCCGGGACAGCAATGAAAAACTGTTTTTT
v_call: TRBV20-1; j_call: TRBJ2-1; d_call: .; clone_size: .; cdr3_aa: CSAGSDVNEQFF; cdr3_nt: TGCAGTGCTGGATCGGACGTTAATGAGCAGTTCTTC
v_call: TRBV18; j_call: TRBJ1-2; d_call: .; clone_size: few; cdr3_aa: CASSSTRDADGYTF; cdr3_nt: TGTGCCAGCTCATCAACCCGGGACGCTGATGGCTACACCTTC
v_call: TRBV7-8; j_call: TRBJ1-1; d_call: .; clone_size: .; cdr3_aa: CASSFRGRPMNTEAFF; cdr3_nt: TGTGCCAGCAGCTTCAGAGGGCGACCGATGAACACTGAAGCTTTCTTT
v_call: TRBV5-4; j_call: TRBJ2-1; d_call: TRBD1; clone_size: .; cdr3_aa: CASSKQGADDEQFF; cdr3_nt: TGTGCCAGCAGCAAACAGGGGGCAGACGATGAGCAGTTCTTC
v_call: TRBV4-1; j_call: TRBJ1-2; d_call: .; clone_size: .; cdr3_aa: CASSQESIKYGYTF; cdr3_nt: TGCGCCAGCAGCCAAGAGAGTATTAAGTATGGCTACACCTTC
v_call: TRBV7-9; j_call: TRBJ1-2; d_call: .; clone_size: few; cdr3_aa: CASTITGTLGGYTF; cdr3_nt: TGTGCCAGCACCATCACCGGGACCTTAGGCGGCTACACCTTC
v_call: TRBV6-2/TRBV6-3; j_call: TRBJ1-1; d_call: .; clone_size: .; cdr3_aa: CASTLDSYTEAFF; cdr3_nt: TGTGCCAGCACTCTGGACAGTTACACTGAAGCTTTCTTT
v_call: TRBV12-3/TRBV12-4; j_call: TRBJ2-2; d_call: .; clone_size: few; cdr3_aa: CASSFGRPGELFF; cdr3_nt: TGTGCCAGCAGTTTCGGCCGCCCCGGGGAGCTGTTTTTT
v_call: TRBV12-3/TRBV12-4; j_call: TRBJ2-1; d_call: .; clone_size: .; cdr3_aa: CASSVSQGPDEQFF; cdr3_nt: TGTGCCAGCAGTGTCTCACAGGGTCCGGATGAGCAGTTCTTC
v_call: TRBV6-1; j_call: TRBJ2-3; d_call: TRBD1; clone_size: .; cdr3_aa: CASRQGALIGTDTQYF; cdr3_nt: TGTGCCAGCAGGCAGGGGGCTCTCATCGGCACAGATACGCAGTATTTT
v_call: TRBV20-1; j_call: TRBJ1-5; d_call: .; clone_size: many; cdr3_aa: CSAKSSNQPQHF; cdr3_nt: TGCAGTGCTAAGAGTAGCAATCAGCCCCAGCATTTT
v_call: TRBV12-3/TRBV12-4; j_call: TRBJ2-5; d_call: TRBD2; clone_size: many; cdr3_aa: CASRPGTIQETQYF; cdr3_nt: TGTGCCAGCAGACCTGGGACTATCCAAGAGACCCAGTACTTC
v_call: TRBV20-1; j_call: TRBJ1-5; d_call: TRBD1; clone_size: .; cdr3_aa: CSASDRGSNQPQHF; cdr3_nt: TGCAGTGCTTCGGACAGGGGGAGCAATCAGCCCCAGCATTTT
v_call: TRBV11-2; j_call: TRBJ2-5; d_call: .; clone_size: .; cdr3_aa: CASSLNGQETQYF; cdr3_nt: TGTGCCAGCAGCTTGAATGGCCAAGAGACCCAGTACTTC
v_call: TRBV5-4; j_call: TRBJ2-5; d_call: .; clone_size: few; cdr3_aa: CASGAGTQETQYF; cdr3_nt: TGTGCCAGCGGCGCCGGGACCCAAGAGACCCAGTACTTC
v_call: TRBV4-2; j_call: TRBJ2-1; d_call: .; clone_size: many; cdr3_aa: CASSQASTRSHEQFF; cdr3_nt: TGTGCCAGCAGCCAGGCCTCGACTAGATCCCATGAGCAGTTCTTC
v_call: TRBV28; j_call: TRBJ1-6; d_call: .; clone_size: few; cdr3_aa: CASSLGSSYNSPLHF; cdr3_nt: TGTGCCAGCAGTTTAGGGAGCTCCTATAATTCACCCCTCCACTTT
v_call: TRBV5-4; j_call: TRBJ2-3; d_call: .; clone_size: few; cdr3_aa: CASSKAGDEADTQYF; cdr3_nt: TGTGCCAGCAGCAAGGCAGGGGACGAAGCAGATACGCAGTATTTT
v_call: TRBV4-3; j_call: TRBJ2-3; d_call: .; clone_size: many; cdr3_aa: CASSQDGDRATDTQYF; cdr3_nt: TGCGCCAGCAGCCAAGATGGGGATCGGGCCACAGATACGCAGTATTTT
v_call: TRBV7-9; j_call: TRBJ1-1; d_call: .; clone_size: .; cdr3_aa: CASSPPANTEAFF; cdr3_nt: TGTGCCAGCAGCCCGCCAGCGAACACTGAAGCTTTCTTT
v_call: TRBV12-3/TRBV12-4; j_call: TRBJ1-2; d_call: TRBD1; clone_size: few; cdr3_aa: CASSWDSGSYGYTF; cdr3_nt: TGTGCCAGCAGTTGGGACAGCGGCTCCTATGGCTACACCTTC
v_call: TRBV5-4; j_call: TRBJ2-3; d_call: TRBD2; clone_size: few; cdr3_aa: CASRPSGGASDTQYF; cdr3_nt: TGTGCCAGCAGACCTAGCGGGGGGGCAAGTGATACGCAGTATTTT
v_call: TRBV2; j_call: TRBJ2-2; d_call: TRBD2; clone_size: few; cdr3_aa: CASSGLAGHLGELFF; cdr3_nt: TGTGCCAGCAGTGGCCTAGCGGGGCATCTCGGGGAGCTGTTTTTT
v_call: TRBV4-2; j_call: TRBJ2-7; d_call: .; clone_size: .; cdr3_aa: CASSQPDRTYYEQYF; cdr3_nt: TGTGCCAGCAGCCAACCCGACAGAACGTACTACGAGCAGTACTTC
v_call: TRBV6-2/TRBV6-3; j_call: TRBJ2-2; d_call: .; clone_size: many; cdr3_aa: CASKGQPNTGELFF; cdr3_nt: TGTGCCAGCAAGGGGCAGCCCAACACCGGGGAGCTGTTTTTT
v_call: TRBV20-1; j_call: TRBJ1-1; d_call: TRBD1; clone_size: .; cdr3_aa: CSASGTVSLNTEAFF; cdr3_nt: TGCAGTGCTTCCGGGACAGTAAGTTTGAACACTGAAGCTTTCTTT
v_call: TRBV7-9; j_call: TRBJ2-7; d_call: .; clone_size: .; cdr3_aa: CASSLVEGNEQYF; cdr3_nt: TGTGCCAGCAGCTTGGTCGAGGGGAACGAGCAGTACTTC
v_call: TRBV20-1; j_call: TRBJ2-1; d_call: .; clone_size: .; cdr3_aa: CSASSTGGDNEQFF; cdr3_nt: TGCAGTGCTAGCTCTACGGGTGGAGACAATGAGCAGTTCTTC
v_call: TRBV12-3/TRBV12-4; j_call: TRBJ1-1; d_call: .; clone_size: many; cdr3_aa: CASSPGGGMNTEAFF; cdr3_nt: TGTGCCAGCAGCCCCGGTGGGGGAATGAACACTGAAGCTTTCTTT
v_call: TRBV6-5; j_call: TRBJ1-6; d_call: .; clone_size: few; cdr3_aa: CASSSGRLPSPLHF; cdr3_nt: TGTGCCAGCAGTTCCGGCCGATTACCCTCACCCCTCCACTTT
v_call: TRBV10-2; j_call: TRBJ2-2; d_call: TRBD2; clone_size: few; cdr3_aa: CASRIRLAGGLTGELFF; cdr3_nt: TGCGCCAGCAGGATACGACTAGCGGGGGGGCTCACCGGGGAGCTGTTTTTT